This T cell receptor (beta chain) was retrieved from a study of T cell responses to AZD1222 COVID-19 vaccine. Study findings and constraints: The study reported that nearly half of spike-specific TCRs target unmutated variant regions.

Concerning this clone itself: The antigen is undetermined.

Profiling relied on immunoSEQ multiplex PCR, and the TCRdb table lists in-frame clones only, not all of them. Among more than 130,000 clones, about nine tenths were seen once, and the ten largest hold more than 3%. CDR3 length equals 14 residues. Here the sequenced sample was peripheral blood, taken on day 0 of AZD1222 vaccination. V is TRBV21-1 and J is TRBJ2-7; the DNA was not used to check the table's D call, TRBD1. TRBV21-1 is termed a pseudogene. The TCR originated in an adult in good health. The CDR3 here is CASSKAGGRYEQYF. The CDR3 nucleotides are TGTGCCAGCAGCAAAGCAGGGGGCCGCTACGAGCAGTACTTC.